Listed here are 19 T cell receptor beta chains from one sample, sequenced in a study of neoadjuvant anti-PD-1 for oral cavity cancer. Assay: immunoSEQ multiplex PCR; the TCRdb copy retains only in-frame clones and omits some. The sample consists of about 61,000 clones, under 85% of them appearing once. Sequencing used PBMCs, obtained before nivolumab (anti-PD-1) treatment. These receptors came from a person between 40 and 85 years old with oral cavity squamous cell carcinoma.

The rearrangement joins TRBV9 to TRBJ1-6; a weak D match, TRBD1 (6 bases). Germline V gives CDR1 SGDLS, CDR2 YYNGEE. V was clipped by 2 bases and J by 7 bases, with 16 bases between them. The CDR3 is 16 residues long. CDR3 residues: CASSVDQGPSNSPLHF. The CDR3 DNA reads TGTGCCAGCAGCGTTGATCAGGGGCCATCGAATTCACCCCTCCACTTT. Together with reference TRBV9 and TRBJ1-6, the CDR3 gives the full variable domain: DSGVTQTPKHLITATGQRVTLRCSPRSGDLSVYWYQQSLDQGLQFLIQYYNGEERAKGNILERFSAQQFPDLHSELNLSSLELGDSALYFCASSVDQGPSNSPLHFGNGTRLTVT.

A single count supports this clone. The chain joins TRBV28 to TRBJ1-1; D perhaps matches TRBD1 (5 bases). The CDR3 spans 15 residues. The V and J ends lost 7 bases and 1 base respectively, with 16 bases between them. Germline loops: CDR1 MDHEN, CDR2 SYDVKM. CDR3 residues: CASTVRRQPNTEAFF. The DNA for the CDR3 is TGTGCCAGCACCGTTAGGAGACAGCCGAACACTGAAGCTTTCTTT.

In its sample, this clone was seen a few times. The V gene is TRBV18, the J gene TRBJ2-7, with 10 bases matching TRBD2. Germline V gene lookup returns CDR1 KGHSH and CDR2 LQKENI. The length of the CDR3 is 15 residues. V shed 4 bases and J 4 bases; nucleotides not matched to a gene: 7. DNA of the CDR3: TGTGCCAGCTCACAGGAGGCTAGCGGGAGTTACGAGCAGTACTTC. This sequence encodes CASSQEASGSYEQYF.

This chain uses TRBV10-1 with TRBJ2-3; no clear D gene. CDR1 is WNHNN and CDR2 is SYGVQD in the germline V gene (reference sequence). The CDR3 extends over 13 amino acids. Trimming took 2 bases from V and 8 from J, leaving 11 bases between them. The DNA for the CDR3 is TGCGCCAGCAGTGAGAATGGGCAACTTACGCAGTATTTT. Translation gives CASSENGQLTQYF.

This clone has only a few counts. The chain couples TRBV7-9 to TRBJ2-2, with 8 bases matching TRBD2. Germline lookup yields CDR1 SEHNR and CDR2 FQNEAQ (reference sequence). Trimming cost V 4 bases and J 1 base; bases outside gene matches: 11. This CDR3 region has 18 residues. CDR3 sequence: CASSSSMITSGNTGELFF. In DNA, the CDR3 is TGTGCCAGCAGCTCGAGCATGATCACTAGCGGGAACACCGGGGAGCTGTTTTTT. The full variable domain, its missing parts supplied by reference TRBV7-9 and TRBJ2-2, is DTGVSQNPRHKITKRGQNVTFRCDPISEHNRLYWYRQTLGQGPEFLTYFQNEAQLEKSRLLSDRFSAERPKGSFSTLEIQRTEQGDSAMYLCASSSSMITSGNTGELFFGEGSRLTVL.

This chain connects TRBV11-2 to TRBJ2-5; perhaps TRBD1 as D (6 bases). CDR1 and CDR2 from the germline V gene are SGHAT and FQNNGV. The CDR3 runs to 17 residues. The germline V and J ends were trimmed by 4 bases and 2 bases, with 20 bases remaining between them. CDR3 sequence reads: CASSSGTRDTIQETQYF. CDR3 bases: TGTGCCAGCAGCTCAGGTACCCGGGACACCATACAAGAGACCCAGTACTTC.

The chain recombines TRBV28 with TRBJ2-5; weak D call: TRBD2 (6 bases). The CDR3 runs 15 residues. Trimming took 8 bases from V and 1 from J, leaving 17 bases between them. Germline CDR1 and CDR2: MDHEN and SYDVKM. The CDR3 sequence is CASARSSALQETQYF. CDR3 DNA sequence: TGTGCCAGCGCCCGTTCTAGCGCACTCCAAGAGACCCAGTACTTC.

This clone is a singleton in its sample. This chain uses TRBV20-1 with TRBJ2-7, with unresolved D. Germline CDR1 DFQATT, CDR2 SNEGSKA (reference sequence). With 1 base removed from V and 6 bases from J, the gap between germline ends came to 7 bases. This CDR3 region has 11 residues. CDR3 protein: CSARAWGEQYF. Written as DNA, the CDR3 is TGCAGTGCTAGAGCCTGGGGCGAGCAGTACTTC.

The V gene is TRBV19, the J gene TRBJ2-2; D not certain. The CDR3 extends over 12 amino acids. V lost 7 bases and J 5 bases, leaving 8 bases between the germline ends. The germline gives CDR1 LNHDA, CDR2 SQIVND (reference sequence). For the CDR3, the DNA is TGTGCCAGTATGCGCGAAACCGGGGAGCTGTTTTTT. Residues: CASMRETGELFF.

The CDR3 bases are TGTGCCAGCAGGGGGTGGGACAGGGGTGATTCACCCCTCCACTTT. It specifies CASRGWDRGDSPLHF. This rearrangement joins TRBV6-5 to TRBJ1-6; 10 bases fit TRBD1. CDR3 length equals 15 residues. Germline CDR1 and CDR2: MNHEY and SVGAGI. J gave up 8 bases and V 6 bases, and 7 bases lay outside the gene matches.

The chain is built from TRBV7-9 and TRBJ2-5, with D maybe TRBD1 (6 bases). Germline V CDR1 and CDR2: SEHNR, FQNEAQ (reference sequence). This CDR3 region has 14 residues. V shed 2 bases and J shed 1 base, with 8 bases lying between them. CDR3 nucleotide sequence: TGTGCCAGCAGCTTAACGGACAGCCAAGAGACCCAGTACTTC. Amino acids: CASSLTDSQETQYF.

V and J are TRBV29-1 and TRBJ1-1; no definite D call. This CDR3 comprises 12 residues. Trimming shortened V by 2 bases and J by 8 bases, and 12 bases separated the two germline ends. Looked up from germline, CDR1 is SQVTM and CDR2 is ANQGSEA. For the CDR3, the DNA is TGCAGCGTTGAACGAGGGTCAGACGAAGCTTTCTTT. Translated, it gives CSVERGSDEAFF.

The chain joins TRBV10-2 to TRBJ2-3; 7 bases are shared with TRBD2. The germline gives CDR1 WSHSY, CDR2 SAAADI. The length of the CDR3 is 13 residues. V was pared by 3 bases and J by 6 bases, with 3 bases of the junction left unmatched. The CDR3 nucleotides read TGCGCCAGCAGTGACGGGGGAGGGGATACGCAGTATTTT. It encodes CASSDGGGDTQYF.

The rearrangement joins TRBV5-6 to TRBJ2-3, with D perhaps TRBD1 (6 bases). Germline CDR1 is SGHDT and CDR2 is YYEEEE. This CDR3 is built from 15 residues. V was trimmed by 2 bases and J by 2 bases, leaving 12 bases between them. This chain's CDR3 is CASSLDRINTDTQYF. Here the CDR3 DNA reads TGTGCCAGCAGCTTAGACAGGATCAACACAGATACGCAGTATTTT. The full variable domain, completed using reference TRBV5-6 and TRBJ2-3, is DAGVTQSPTHLIKTRGQQVTLRCSPKSGHDTVSWYQQALGQGPQFIFQYYEEEERQRGNFPDRFSGHQFPNYSSELNVNALLLGDSALYLCASSLDRINTDTQYFGPGTRLTVL.

This chain connects TRBV6-1 to TRBJ1-2; 10 nucleotides agree with TRBD1. CDR1 and CDR2 (germline): MNHNS, SASEGT. The length of the CDR3 is 13 residues. V gave up 5 bases and J gave up 6 bases; unmatched junction bases: 3. CDR3 in DNA: TGTGCCAGCAGTTGGGACAGGGGAGATGGCTACACCTTC. It encodes CASSWDRGDGYTF.

The genes are TRBV9 and TRBJ2-3; 8 positions match TRBD1. V was clipped by 4 bases and J by 0 bases; unmatched bases: 7. The length of the CDR3 is 16 residues. Germline CDR1 reads SGDLS; CDR2 reads YYNGEE. The DNA of the CDR3 is TGTGCCAGCAGCCCCAGGACAGGGATAAGCACAGATACGCAGTATTTT. Its protein is CASSPRTGISTDTQYF.

In this sample, this clone turned up once. The gene calls are TRBV29-1 and TRBJ2-1; 10 bases are a match to TRBD1. The CDR3 extends over 15 amino acids. Trimming removed 8 bases from V and 4 bases from J; junction bases left unmatched: 11. The germline V gene encodes CDR1 SQVTM and CDR2 ANQGSEA. The CDR3 loop reads CSIQTGGWEYNEQFF. In DNA, the CDR3 is TGCAGCATTCAGACAGGGGGCTGGGAATACAATGAGCAGTTCTTC.

CDR3 loop: CASSLNPSTGELFF. CDR3 nucleotides: TGTGCCAGCAGCTTAAACCCGAGCACCGGGGAGCTGTTTTTT. The chain is built from TRBV11-3 and TRBJ2-2, with D unresolved. CDR1 is SGHNT, CDR2 YENEEA, per germline. V shed 2 bases and J shed 4 bases, with 8 bases lying between them. This CDR3 contains 14 residues.

With regard to this clone: Other DNA sequences within the sample encode an identical CDR3. The CDR3 DNA sequence: TGCGCCAGCAGCTTGGACGGACAGGGGAACACTGAAGCTTTCTTT. This codes for CASSLDGQGNTEAFF. This rearrangement joins TRBV5-1 to TRBJ1-1, with TRBD1 matching over 8 bases. The V segment lost 0 bases and the J segment 1 base; nucleotides outside the gene matches: 2. The germline V gene has CDR1 SGHRS and CDR2 YFSETQ. CDR3 length: 15 residues.